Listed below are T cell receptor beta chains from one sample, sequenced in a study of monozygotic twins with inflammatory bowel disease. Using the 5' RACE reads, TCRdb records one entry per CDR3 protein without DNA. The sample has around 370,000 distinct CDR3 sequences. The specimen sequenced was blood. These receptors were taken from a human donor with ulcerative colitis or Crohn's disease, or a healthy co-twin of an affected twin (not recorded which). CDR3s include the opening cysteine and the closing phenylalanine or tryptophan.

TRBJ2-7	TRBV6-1	CASSEAGYEQYF
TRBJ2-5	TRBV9	CASSAQLVTQTQYF
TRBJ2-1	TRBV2	CASSTLDRSYNEQFF
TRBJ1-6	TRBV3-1	CASSERDRGSPLHF
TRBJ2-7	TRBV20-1	CSASSRRGAPSYEQYF
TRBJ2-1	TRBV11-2	CASSLRERLEDEQFF
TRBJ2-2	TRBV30	CAWRQLDRVWYTGELFF
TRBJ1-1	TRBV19	CASTITSRGSGEAFF
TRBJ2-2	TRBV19	CASTGGKNTGELFF
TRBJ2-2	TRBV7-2	CASSLMASGENTGELFF
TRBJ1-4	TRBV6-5	CASSYTSPQPNEKLFF
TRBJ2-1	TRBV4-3	CASSPSEVFDSYNEQFF
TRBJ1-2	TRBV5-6	CASRWGSLLDGYTF
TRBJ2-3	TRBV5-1	CASSLARGRGDTQYF
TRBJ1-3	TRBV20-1	CSARDRGHGNTIYF
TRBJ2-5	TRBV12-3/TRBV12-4	CASSGEGGQPMGVVQETQYF
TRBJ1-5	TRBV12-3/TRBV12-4	CASSPSGGDNQPQHF
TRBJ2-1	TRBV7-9	CASTASGKGFF
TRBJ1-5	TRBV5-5	CASKEGNSNQPQHF
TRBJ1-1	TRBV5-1	CASSLETGWNTEAFF
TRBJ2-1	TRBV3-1	CASYHTGGNNEQFF
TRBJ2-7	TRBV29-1	CSVAGRSYEQYF
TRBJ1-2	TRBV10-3	CAISAGTDGYTF
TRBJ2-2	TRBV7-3	CASSLQEPTGELFF
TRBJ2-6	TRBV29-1	CSVGFSGANVLTF
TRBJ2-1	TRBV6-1	CASSPAGGSSYNEQFF
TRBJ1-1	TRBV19	CASRKTAGQSHHTEAFF
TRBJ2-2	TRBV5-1	CASKQRTVNTGELFF
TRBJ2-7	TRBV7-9	CASSLLQGGSYEQYF
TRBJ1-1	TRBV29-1	CSVGFRGMNTEAFF
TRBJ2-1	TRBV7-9	CASSLDSSLEQFF
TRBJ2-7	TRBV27	CASSLSHGGAEQYF
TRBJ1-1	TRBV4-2	CASSQVGTGGRSTEAFF
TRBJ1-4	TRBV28	CASSLHEPQKKLFF
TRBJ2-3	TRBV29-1	CSVRGTVTDTQYF
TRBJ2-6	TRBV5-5	CASSLRRQKSSGANVLTF
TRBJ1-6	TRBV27	CASSLQTGGGSPLHF
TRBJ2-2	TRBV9	CASKPLLTGGTGELFF
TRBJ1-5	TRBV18	CASSPGTGGRIYQPQHF
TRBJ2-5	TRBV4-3	CASSQQDRFATQYF
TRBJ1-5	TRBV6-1	CASSDWGENQPQHF
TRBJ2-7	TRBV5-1	CASSHGAWTGGYEQYF
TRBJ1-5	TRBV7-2	CASSSDELVGNQPQHF
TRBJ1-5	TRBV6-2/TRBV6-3	CASRDTRQPQHF
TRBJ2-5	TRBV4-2	CASSSRLAGGSETQYF
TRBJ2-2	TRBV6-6	CASNADRDTGELFF
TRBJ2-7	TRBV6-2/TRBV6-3	CASSYSTGSSYEQYF
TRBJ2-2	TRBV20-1	CSSGTVNTGELFF
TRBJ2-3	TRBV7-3	CTSSAGSTDTQYF
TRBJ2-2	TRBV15	CATSRDRVVAGELFF
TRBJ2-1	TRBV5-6	CASSYPYRGYNEQFF
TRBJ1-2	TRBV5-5	CASSLRTDYGYTF
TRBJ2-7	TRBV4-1	CASSPSGAGYEQYF
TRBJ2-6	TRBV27	CASSFTRDRGLPGANVLTF